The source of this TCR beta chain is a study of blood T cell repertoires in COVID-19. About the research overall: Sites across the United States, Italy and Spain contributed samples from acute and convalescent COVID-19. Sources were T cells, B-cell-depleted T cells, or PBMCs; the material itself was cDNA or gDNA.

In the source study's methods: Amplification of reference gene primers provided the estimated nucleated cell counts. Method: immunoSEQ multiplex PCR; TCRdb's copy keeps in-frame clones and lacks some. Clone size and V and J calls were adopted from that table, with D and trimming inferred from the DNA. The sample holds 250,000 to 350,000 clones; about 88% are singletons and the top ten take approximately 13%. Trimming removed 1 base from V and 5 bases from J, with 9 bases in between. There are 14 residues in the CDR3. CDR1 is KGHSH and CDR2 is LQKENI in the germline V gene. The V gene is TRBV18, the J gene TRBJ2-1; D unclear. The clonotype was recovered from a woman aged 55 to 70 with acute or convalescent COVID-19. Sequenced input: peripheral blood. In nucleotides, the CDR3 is TGTGCCAGCTCACCACTGCGTGCCGACAATGAGCAGTTCTTC. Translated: CASSPLRADNEQFF.